The TCR beta chain under discussion was sequenced for a study of cytomegalovirus exposure and HLA in healthy donors. Turning to the study itself: The approximately 130 validation repertoires and the approximately 700 first-cohort repertoires shared a platform, a later analysis reported.

Only in-frame clones appear in the TCRdb table, and some are missing; sequencing was by immunoSEQ multiplex PCR. Of about 200,000 clones in the sample, more than 65% are singletons; the top ten hold over 10%. The sample was PBMCs. The receptor comes from a woman between 25 and 40 years old in good health and CMV-seropositive.

As DNA, the CDR3 is TGTGCCAGCAGTGGCACTCCGGGACAGGGTATAACTTTCTTT. It encodes CASSGTPGQGITFF. This rearrangement joins TRBV25-1 to TRBJ1-1, with 9 bases identical to TRBD1. The J segment lost 12 bases and the V segment lost 4 bases, leaving 12 bases of the junction unmatched. The CDR3 consists of 14 residues. Germline values: CDR1 MGHDK, CDR2 SYGVNS.